Here is one T cell receptor (beta chain) with its context. J gave up 7 bases and V 7 bases, and 9 bases lay outside the gene matches. The CDR3 covers 14 residues. CDR1 and CDR2 (germline): KGHDR, SFDVKD. The entry originates in a study of CDR3 diversity in severe acne. TCRdb re-called the PCR reads with MiXCR, one entry per CDR3 protein. Of 85,000 to 120,000 distinct CDR3 sequences listed, roughly 51% are singletons. The sample taken for sequencing was blood. The clonotype originates from a male donor with acne. The rearrangement uses TRBV24-1 and TRBJ2-7; 10 positions match TRBD1. The CDR3 bases are TGTGCCACCAGAAGATCAAGGGACAGGGGAGAGCAGTACTTC. Amino acids: CATRRSRDRGEQYF.